This TCR beta chain was observed in a study of blood T cell repertoires in COVID-19. Here immunoSEQ multiplex PCR was the method, and the copy in TCRdb shows in-frame clones only, minus some. The table records approximately 350,000 clones, roughly four fifths of them present only once. V shed 6 bases and J shed 0 bases, with 8 bases lying between them. This CDR3 is 13 amino acids long. Germline CDR1 MNHEY, CDR2 SMNVEV (reference sequence). The chain is built from TRBV27 and TRBJ1-2; D is unresolved. The source material was PBMCs or T cells enriched from blood (not recorded which). This TCR came from a woman aged 45-59 years who had recovered from COVID-19. The CDR3 reads CASRRTANYGYTF. The DNA of the CDR3 is TGTGCCAGCAGAAGAACGGCTAACTATGGCTACACCTTC.